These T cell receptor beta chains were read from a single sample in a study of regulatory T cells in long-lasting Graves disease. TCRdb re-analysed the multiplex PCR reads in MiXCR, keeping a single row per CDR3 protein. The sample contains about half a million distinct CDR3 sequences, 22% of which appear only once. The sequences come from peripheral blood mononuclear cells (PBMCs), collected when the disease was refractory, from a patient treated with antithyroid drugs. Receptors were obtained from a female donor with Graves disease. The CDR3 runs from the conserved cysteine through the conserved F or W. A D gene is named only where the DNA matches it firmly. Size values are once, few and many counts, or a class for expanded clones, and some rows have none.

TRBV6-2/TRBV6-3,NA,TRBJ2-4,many,TGTGCCAGCAGGCGGAGGGACAGAATAGCCAAAAACATTCAGTACTTC,CASRRRDRIAKNIQYF
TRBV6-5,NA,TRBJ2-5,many,TGTGCCAGCAGTTACTCGAGCCACAGGGGGGGAGGAGAGACCCAGTACTTC,CASSYSSHRGGGETQYF
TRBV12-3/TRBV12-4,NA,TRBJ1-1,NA,TGTGCCTGCAGTTCACAGGAGATGAACACTGAAGCTTTCTTT,CACSSQEMNTEAFF
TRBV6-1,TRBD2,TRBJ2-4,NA,TGTGCCAGCAGCCCGACTAGCGGAATAAACATTCAGTACTTC,CASSPTSGINIQYF
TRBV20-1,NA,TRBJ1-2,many,TGCAGTGCCCCAGTGGCATGGACCGGAGGCTATGGCTACACCTTC,CSAPVAWTGGYGYTF
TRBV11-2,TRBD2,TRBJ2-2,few,TGTGCCAGCAGCAAACTAGCGGGGGACTCCCTCAACACCGGGGAGCTGTTTTTT,CASSKLAGDSLNTGELFF
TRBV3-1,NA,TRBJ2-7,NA,TGTGCCAGCAGCCAAGGTCAGCAATACGAGCAGTACTTC,CASSQGQQYEQYF
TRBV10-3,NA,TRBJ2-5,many,TGTGCCATCAGTGCGGATACAGGGATTGGGGAGACCCAGTACTTC,CAISADTGIGETQYF
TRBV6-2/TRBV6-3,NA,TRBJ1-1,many,TGTGCCAGCAGTTACTCGAGTGGGTTTGCTGAAGCTTTCTTT,CASSYSSGFAEAFF
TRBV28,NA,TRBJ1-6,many,TGTGCCAGCGTTTCCCCTGTAGGTACTAGCTCCTATAATTCACCCCTCCACTTT,CASVSPVGTSSYNSPLHF
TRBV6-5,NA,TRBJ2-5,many,TGTGCCAGCAGTTTGTGGCGGACGGAGGGAGAGACCCAGTACTTC,CASSLWRTEGETQYF
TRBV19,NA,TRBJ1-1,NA,TGTGCCAGTAGTATGGGAGACTCCTTAGACACTGAAGCTTTCTTT,CASSMGDSLDTEAFF
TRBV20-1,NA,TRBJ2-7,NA,TGCAGTGCTGGGCCCTCTGGGGACCCCTACGAGCAGTACTTC,CSAGPSGDPYEQYF
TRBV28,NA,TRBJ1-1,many,TGTGCCAGCACCCCAGGGGACCGGTTGAACACTGAAGCTTTCTTT,CASTPGDRLNTEAFF
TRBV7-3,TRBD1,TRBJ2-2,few,TGTGCCAGCAGCACCGGGACAGCAACCGGGGAGCTGTTTTTT,CASSTGTATGELFF
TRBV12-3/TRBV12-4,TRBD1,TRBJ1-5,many,TGTGCCAGCAGGATAACAGGGGTTGATCAGCCCCAGCATTTT,CASRITGVDQPQHF
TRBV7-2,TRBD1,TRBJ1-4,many,TGTGCCAGCAGCGCTGACAGGGTAGGCGAAAAACTGTTTTTT,CASSADRVGEKLFF
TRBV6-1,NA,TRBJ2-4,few,TGTGCCAGCAGGAACAGTATAGCCAAAAACATTCAGTACTTC,CASRNSIAKNIQYF
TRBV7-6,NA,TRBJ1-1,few,TGTGCCAGCAGCTTAAGGGCTGCGGACACTGAAGCTTTCTTT,CASSLRAADTEAFF
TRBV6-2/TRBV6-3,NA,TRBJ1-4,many,TGTGCCAGCAGGGACCGTGGTGGGGAAGCAAATGAAAAACTGTTTTTT,CASRDRGGEANEKLFF
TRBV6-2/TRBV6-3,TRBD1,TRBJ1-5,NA,TGTGCCAGCAGTTACCGTTGGGACAGGGGGCTTGGCAATCAGCCCCAGCATTTT,CASSYRWDRGLGNQPQHF
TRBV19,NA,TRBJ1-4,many,TGTGCCAGTAGTGCGCGATCTAGGGAAAAACTGTTTTTT,CASSARSREKLFF
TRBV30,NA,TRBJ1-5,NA,TGTGCCTGGAGTGTACAGGACCATCAGCCCCAGCATTTT,CAWSVQDHQPQHF
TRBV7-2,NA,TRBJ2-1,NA,TGTGCCAGCAGCCCGCGGGTTCTTGGGGACAATGAGCAGTTCTTC,CASSPRVLGDNEQFF
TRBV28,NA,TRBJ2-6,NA,TGTGCCAGCAGTCCTCTAGAGAGCTCTGGGGCCAACGTCCTGACTTTC,CASSPLESSGANVLTF
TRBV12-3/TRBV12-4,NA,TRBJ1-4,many,TGTGCCAGCACCGGACCGTCTAATGAAAAACTGTTTTTT,CASTGPSNEKLFF
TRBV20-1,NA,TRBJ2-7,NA,TGCAGTGCTACACCCGGAACGGGCGAGCAGTACTTC,CSATPGTGEQYF
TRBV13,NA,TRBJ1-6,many,TGTGCCAGCAGCGTACGAGTATTTGGAGAAGATTCACCCCTCCACTTT,CASSVRVFGEDSPLHF
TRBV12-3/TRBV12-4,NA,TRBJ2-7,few,TGTGCCAGCAGCACCGGGGCAGGTTCCTACGAGCAGTACTTC,CASSTGAGSYEQYF
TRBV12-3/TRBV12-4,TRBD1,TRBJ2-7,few,TGTGCCAGCAGCCTGGACAGGGTAAGCTACGAGCAGTACTTC,CASSLDRVSYEQYF
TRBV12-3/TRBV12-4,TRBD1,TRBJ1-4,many,TGTGCCATAGAGGGGGACAGGGGAGTTGAAAAACTGTTTTTT,CAIEGDRGVEKLFF
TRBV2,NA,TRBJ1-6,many,TGTGCCAGCAGGTATCGGTTGGCCAGGGATAATTCACCCCTCCACTTT,CASRYRLARDNSPLHF
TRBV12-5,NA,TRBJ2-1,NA,TGTGCTAGTGGTTTGTGGACGGGACCCTACCACAATGAGCAGTTCTTC,CASGLWTGPYHNEQFF
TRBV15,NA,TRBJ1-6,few,TGTGCCACCAGCAGATTGGGACTGAATAATTCACCCCTCCACTTT,CATSRLGLNNSPLHF
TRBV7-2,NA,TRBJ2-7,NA,TGTGCCAGCAGCTTAATCCCGGGTAGGGTACACGAGCAGTACTTC,CASSLIPGRVHEQYF
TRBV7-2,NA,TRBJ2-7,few,TGTGCCAGCAGCAACGGGGGAAGCTCCTACGAGCAGTACTTC,CASSNGGSSYEQYF
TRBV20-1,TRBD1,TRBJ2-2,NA,TGCAGTGCCGAGCAGATAGGGGGCCCTGCCGGGGAGCTGTTTTTT,CSAEQIGGPAGELFF
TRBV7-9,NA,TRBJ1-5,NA,TGTGCCAGCAGCTTCAATTGGGAGCCCCAGCATTTT,CASSFNWEPQHF
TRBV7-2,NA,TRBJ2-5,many,TGTGCCAGCAGCTTAAGGGGGTGGGGGGGAACGAAAGAGACCCAGTACTTC,CASSLRGWGGTKETQYF
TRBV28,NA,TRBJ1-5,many,TGTGCCAGCAGACCCGGGGACCAGCCCCAGCATTTT,CASRPGDQPQHF
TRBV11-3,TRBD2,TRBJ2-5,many,TGTGCCAGCATCGCCGGGGTATGGAGCGGGAGGAACCAAGAGACCCAGTACTTC,CASIAGVWSGRNQETQYF
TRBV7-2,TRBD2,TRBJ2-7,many,TGTGCCAGCAGCTTAGCGGGGGGGGCCTACGAGCAGTACTTC,CASSLAGGAYEQYF
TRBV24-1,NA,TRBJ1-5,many,TGTGCCACCAGTGATCACCTCAGGAGGGATAGGCGGCCCCAGCATTTT,CATSDHLRRDRRPQHF
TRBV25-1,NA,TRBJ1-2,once,TGTGCCAGCAGTGAAAAATGGCTCGCAGGGGACTATGGCTACACCTTC,CASSEKWLAGDYGYTF
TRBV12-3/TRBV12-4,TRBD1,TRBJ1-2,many,TGTGCCAGCAGTCTCGGTCCAGGGGGAAACTATGGCTACACCTTC,CASSLGPGGNYGYTF
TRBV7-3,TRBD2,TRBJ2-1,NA,TGTGCCAGCAGCTTAACGGGAGGGGCCCGTCTTATAGGCAATGAGCAGTTCTTC,CASSLTGGARLIGNEQFF
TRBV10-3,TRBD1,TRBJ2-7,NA,TGTGCCATCAGTGCCTGGGACAGGGGATCCTACGAGCAGTACTTC,CAISAWDRGSYEQYF
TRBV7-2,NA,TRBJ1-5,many,TGTGCCAGCAGCTTAGAAGTGGGTCAGCCCCAGCATTTT,CASSLEVGQPQHF
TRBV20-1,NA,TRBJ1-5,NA,TGCAGTGCTAGAGGTCTGACTAATCAGCCCCAGCATTTT,CSARGLTNQPQHF
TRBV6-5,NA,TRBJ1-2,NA,TGTGCCAGCAGTTACTCACCGGGACACAGGGACTATGGCTACACCTTC,CASSYSPGHRDYGYTF
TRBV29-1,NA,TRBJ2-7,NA,TGCAGCGTCCCCGTTGGGAACGAGCAGTACTTC,CSVPVGNEQYF
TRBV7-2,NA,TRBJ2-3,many,TGTGCCAGCAGCTACACGTCCTTAGGTGGAGGTACGCAGTATTTT,CASSYTSLGGGTQYF
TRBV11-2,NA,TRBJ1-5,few,TGTGCCAGCAGCCCCTTAGCAGGGACGAGCAATCAGCCCCAGCATTTT,CASSPLAGTSNQPQHF
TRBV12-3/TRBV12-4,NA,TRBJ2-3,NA,TGTGCCAGCAGCCACCCCTACGGGACGCCTGATGGCACAGATACGCAGTATTTT,CASSHPYGTPDGTDTQYF
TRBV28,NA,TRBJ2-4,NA,TGTGCCAGCAGTTCCTACAGGCTAGCCAAAAACATTCAGTACTTC,CASSSYRLAKNIQYF
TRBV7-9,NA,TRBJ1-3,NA,TGTGCCCTCGGGAGTTCTGGAAACACCATATATTTT,CALGSSGNTIYF
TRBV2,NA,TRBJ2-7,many,TGTGCCACCCTGAGAGAGGCCCTTTCTCCTGGCGAGCAGTACTTC,CATLREALSPGEQYF
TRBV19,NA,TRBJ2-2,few,TGTGCCAGTAGTATGGCGCTGGGGCTCTGGGACACCGGGGAGCTGTTTTTT,CASSMALGLWDTGELFF
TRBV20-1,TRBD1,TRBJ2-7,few,TGCAGTGCGCGGGGACAGGGTGAACTCGAGCAGTACTTC,CSARGQGELEQYF